The following is a T cell receptor (beta chain) sequence with its context. Its specificity is not known. The data are from a study of shared clonotypes between healthy human individuals. Findings and caveats of the study: Larger estimated richness was generally seen in naive subsets than in memory subsets.

Generated by immunoSEQ multiplex PCR, the TCRdb table keeps only in-frame clones and is missing some. The sample carries roughly 1,500,000 clones, roughly 98.5% recorded once. V lost 4 bases, J lost 7 bases, and 20 bases lay in between. The CDR3 runs to 16 residues. Germline-derived CDR1 and CDR2 are LNHDA and SQIVND (reference sequence). The V and J genes are TRBV19 and TRBJ2-1, with D possibly being TRBD2 (6 bases). The clonotype comes from a man aged 30 to 39 in good health. The sequenced sample was naive CD4+ T cells sorted from blood. Subset indicated: CD45RA+ positively selected. The CDR3 reads CASSSPTRRNGNEQFF. CDR3 DNA sequence: TGTGCCAGTAGTAGCCCGACTAGGAGAAATGGGAATGAGCAGTTCTTC.